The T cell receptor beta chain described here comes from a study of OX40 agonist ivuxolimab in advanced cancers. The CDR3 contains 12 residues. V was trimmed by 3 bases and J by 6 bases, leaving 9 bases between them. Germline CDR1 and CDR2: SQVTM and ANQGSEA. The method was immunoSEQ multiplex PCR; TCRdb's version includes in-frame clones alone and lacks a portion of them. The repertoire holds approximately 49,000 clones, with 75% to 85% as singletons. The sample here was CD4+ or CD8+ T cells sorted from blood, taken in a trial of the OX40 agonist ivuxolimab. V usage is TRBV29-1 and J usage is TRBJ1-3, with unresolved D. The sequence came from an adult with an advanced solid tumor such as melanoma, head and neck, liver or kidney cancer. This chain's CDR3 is CSVEDPVNTIYF. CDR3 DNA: TGCAGCGTTGAGGACCCGGTAAACACCATATATTTT.